This T cell receptor (beta chain) was identified during a study of blood T cells in healthy people across ages. The individuals who served as donors were healthy Caucasians living in Russia, aged roughly 6 to 90. Study-wide findings and caveats: CMV status of donors was not determined, possibly confounding expanded clonotype changes.

There are a few counts of this clonotype. The antigen remains undetermined. CDR3 size: 16 residues. Trimming left V 3 bases short and J 5 bases short, with 17 bases between. Germline CDR1 SGHDN, CDR2 FVKESK. The authors ran a second PCR of roughly 6 to 12 cycles using a sample-barcoded 5' primer and a J-beta primer mix. Via MiXCR, TCRdb re-called the 5' RACE reads, giving one row per CDR3 protein. The data contain about 1,500,000 distinct CDR3 sequences, about 28% of them singletons. Sequences were obtained from blood. This TCR derives from a woman aged 25 to 39 in good health. The chain uses TRBV14 and TRBJ2-1, with D tentatively TRBD1 or TRBD2 (5 bases each). CDR3 loop: CASSQLSGAADNEQFF. As DNA, the CDR3 is TGTGCCAGCAGCCAGCTTTCCGGGGCCGCGGACAATGAGCAGTTCTTC.